The 19 T cell receptor beta chains in this list originate from one sample, sequenced in a study of tumor-infiltrating lymphocytes in localized non-small cell lung cancer. This table comes from immunoSEQ multiplex PCR, and its TCRdb copy is limited to in-frame clones, with some not included. Among 20,000 to 30,000 clones, around 75% were seen once, and the ten largest hold 6% to 6.5%. Sample: lung tumor tissue. Receptor source: a human donor with non-small cell lung cancer.

This chain links TRBV4-1 with TRBJ2-2, with D perhaps TRBD2 (6 bases). Germline V lookup: CDR1 MGHRA, CDR2 YSYEKL. CDR3 length: 18 residues. The V and J ends lost 4 bases and 0 bases respectively, with 18 bases between them. The CDR3 region is CASSPWEARRTNTGELFF. The CDR3 DNA reads as TGCGCCAGCAGCCCCTGGGAGGCCAGGAGAACGAACACCGGGGAGCTGTTTTTT.

This chain connects TRBV6-5 to TRBJ1-2; 9 bases are a match to TRBD1. The CDR3 consists of 15 residues. Germline V gene lookup returns CDR1 MNHEY and CDR2 SVGAGI. The J segment lost 10 bases and the V segment lost 0 bases, leaving 9 bases of the junction unmatched. CDR3 protein: CASSYSYRGQNFYTF. CDR3 coding DNA: TGTGCCAGCAGTTACTCGTACAGGGGGCAAAACTTCTACACCTTC.

This clone has just a few counts. V gene TRBV9 combines with J gene TRBJ2-6; weak D call: TRBD2 (5 bases). Germline loops: CDR1 SGDLS, CDR2 YYNGEE. The CDR3 consists of 15 residues. Trimming took 6 bases from V and 0 from J, leaving 10 bases between them. In nucleotides, the CDR3 is TGTGCCAGCACGGGCGGGTCCTCTGGGGCCAACGTCCTGACTTTC. Its protein is CASTGGSSGANVLTF.

The chain combines TRBV29-1 with TRBJ1-1; TRBD1 might be the D (5 bases). Trimming removed 0 bases at V and 4 bases at J, with 12 bases between. Germline values: CDR1 SQVTM, CDR2 ANQGSEA. The CDR3 has 14 residues. The CDR3 region has the DNA TGCAGCGTTGAAGATGGGGGGGTCAGCACTGAAGCTTTCTTT. This sequence encodes CSVEDGGVSTEAFF.

V is TRBV18 and J is TRBJ1-4; 9 nucleotides agree with TRBD1. Germline CDR1 and CDR2: KGHSH and LQKENI. Losses at the gene ends were 5 bases for V and 8 bases for J; bases not matched to a gene: 6. The CDR3 sequence is 14 residues long. The CDR3 region has the DNA TGTGCCAGCTCATTCCGGGACAGGGACGAAAAACTGTTTTTT. Translating it yields CASSFRDRDEKLFF.

The CDR3: CASSSLGQGGTPLHF. The CDR3 DNA reads TGTGCCAGCAGCTCACTCGGACAGGGAGGTACACCCCTCCACTTT. The rearrangement joins TRBV7-2 to TRBJ1-6; 8 bases are a match to TRBD1. The CDR3 consists of 15 residues. In germline, CDR1 is SGHTA, CDR2 FQGNSA. J gave up 11 bases and V 4 bases, and 10 bases lay outside the gene matches.

The table lists this clone with a few counts. The CDR3 loop reads CAWSADRAPNSPLHF. The CDR3 DNA sequence: TGTGCCTGGAGTGCGGACAGGGCCCCTAATTCACCCCTCCACTTT. This chain joins TRBV30 and TRBJ1-6; TRBD1 matches 8 bases. The V gene's germline CDR1 is GTSNPN and CDR2 SVGIG (reference sequence). The CDR3 has 15 residues. V shed 1 base, J shed 6 bases, and the junction held 5 bases outside the gene matches.

The V call is TRBV10-3, the J call TRBJ1-1, with 8 bases identical to TRBD1. CDR3 length equals 20 residues. The J segment lost 0 bases and the V segment lost 3 bases, leaving 18 bases of the junction unmatched. The germline gives CDR1 ENHRY, CDR2 SYGVKD. CDR3 bases: TGTGCCATCAGTGACGTTCCCCGAGACAGGGGTTATTTCATGAACACTGAAGCTTTCTTT. The encoded protein is CAISDVPRDRGYFMNTEAFF.

The chain is built from TRBV30 and TRBJ2-2; tentative D call: TRBD2 (7 bases). Germline-derived CDR1 and CDR2 are GTSNPN and SVGIG (reference sequence). The length of the CDR3 is 17 residues. Trimming took off 1 base at V and 3 bases at J, with 18 bases between the two ends. CDR3 sequence reads: CAWSEKGGAPDTGELFF. The CDR3 DNA reads TGTGCCTGGAGTGAGAAGGGGGGGGCGCCCGACACCGGGGAGCTGTTTTTT. The whole variable domain, filled in from reference TRBV30 and TRBJ2-2, reads SQTIHQWPATLVQPVGSPLSLECTVEGTSNPNLYWYRQAAGRGLQLLFYSVGIGQISSEVPQNLSASRPQDRQFILSSKKLLLSDSGFYLCAWSEKGGAPDTGELFFGEGSRLTVL.

The genes are TRBV15 and TRBJ1-1; weak D call: TRBD1 (6 bases). V was clipped by 8 bases and J by 2 bases, with 12 bases between them. The CDR3 consists of 13 residues. Germline CDR1 reads LNHNV; CDR2 reads YYDKDF (reference sequence). The CDR3 is CATRQGGNTEAFF. DNA for the CDR3: TGTGCCACCCGACAAGGGGGAAACACTGAAGCTTTCTTT.

The V call is TRBV7-8, the J call TRBJ1-3; weak D call: TRBD1 (6 bases). The CDR3 length is 15 residues. V shed 3 bases and J shed 0 bases, with 9 bases lying between them. From germline, CDR1 is SGHVS and CDR2 FQNEAQ. The CDR3 is CASSLGHSSGNTIYF. In DNA, the CDR3 is TGTGCCAGCAGCTTGGGACATTCCTCTGGAAACACCATATATTTT.

This chain uses TRBV5-6 with TRBJ1-2; 9 positions match TRBD1. The V gene's germline CDR1 is SGHDT and CDR2 YYEEEE. Unmatched junction bases numbered 11, after V lost 2 bases and J lost 3 bases. The CDR3 loop spans 17 amino acids. CDR3 DNA: TGTGCCAGCAGCTTCAACCCTCAATGGACAGGGGACTATGGCTACACCTTC. This translates into CASSFNPQWTGDYGYTF.

The J gene is TRBJ1-1, the V gene TRBV4-3; 7 positions agree with TRBD1. From germline, CDR1 is LGHNA and CDR2 YSLEER. V shed 0 bases and J 4 bases; nucleotides not matched to a gene: 5. The CDR3 sequence is 15 residues long. As DNA, the CDR3 is TGCGCCAGCAGCCAAGATACCAGGGGGATCACTGAAGCTTTCTTT. Encoded protein: CASSQDTRGITEAFF.

Here the CDR3 DNA reads TGTGCCAGCAAGCCATCTGGGTACAATGAGCAGTTCTTC. Protein: CASKPSGYNEQFF. This chain uses TRBV7-2 with TRBJ2-1; D remains ambiguous. Germline V CDR1 and CDR2: SGHTA, FQGNSA. The V end lost 7 bases, the J end lost 4 bases, and 11 bases lay between the germline ends. There are 13 residues in the CDR3.

The chain employs TRBV14 and TRBJ2-7; D gene unclear. Germline V gene data show CDR1 as SGHDN and CDR2 as FVKESK. This CDR3 has 11 amino acids. Trimming stripped 2 bases from V and 5 bases from J, with 4 bases between. CDR3 loop: CASSQIHEQYF. CDR3 sequence (DNA): TGTGCCAGCAGCCAAATTCACGAGCAGTACTTC.

In this sample, this clone turned up once. V gene TRBV7-2 combines with J gene TRBJ1-5; no reliable D call. V lost 6 bases, J lost 6 bases, and 12 bases lay in between. The CDR3 consists of 13 residues. Germline-derived CDR1 and CDR2 are SGHTA and FQGNSA. CDR3 in amino acids: CASSFFERQPQHF. For the CDR3, the DNA is TGTGCCAGCAGTTTTTTTGAACGTCAGCCCCAGCATTTT. The variable domain in full, with the rest retrieved from reference TRBV7-2 and TRBJ1-5, is GAGVSQSPSNKVTEKGKDVELRCDPISGHTALYWYRQSLGQGLEFLIYFQGNSAPDKSGLPSDRFSAERTGGSVSTLTIQRTQQEDSAVYLCASSFFERQPQHFGDGTRLSIL.

The chain is built from TRBV7-8 and TRBJ1-6; possible D gene TRBD1, 6 bases. Trimming stripped 6 bases from V and 7 bases from J, with 19 bases between. Germline V gene sequence: CDR1 SGHVS, CDR2 FQNEAQ. This CDR3 is 16 amino acids long. CDR3 amino acids: CASRYGAGQRNSPLHF. Here the CDR3 DNA reads TGTGCCAGCAGATATGGAGCTGGACAGCGAAATTCACCCCTCCACTTT. Complete variable domain (other parts from reference TRBV7-8 and TRBJ1-6): GAGVSQSPRYKVAKRGQDVALRCDPISGHVSLFWYQQALGQGPEFLTYFQNEAQLDKSGLPSDRFFAERPEGSVSTLKIQRTQQEDSAVYLCASRYGAGQRNSPLHFGNGTRLTVT.

The chain employs TRBV11-2 and TRBJ2-2, with 9 bases lining up with TRBD2. Germline CDR1 SGHAT, CDR2 FQNNGV. The V and J ends lost 6 bases and 4 bases, in that order; junction bases with no gene match: 3. The CDR3 extends over 14 amino acids. The CDR3 region is CASRFSGGTGELFF. Written as DNA, the CDR3 is TGTGCCAGCAGATTTAGCGGGGGCACCGGGGAGCTGTTTTTT. The complete variable domain, with remaining parts taken from reference TRBV11-2 and TRBJ2-2, reads EAGVAQSPRYKIIEKRQSVAFWCNPISGHATLYWYQQILGQGPKLLIQFQNNGVVDDSQLPKDRFSAERLKGVDSTLKIQPAKLEDSAVYLCASRFSGGTGELFFGEGSRLTVL.

V is TRBV19 and J is TRBJ2-1; D may correspond to TRBD1 or TRBD2 (5 bases each). Trimming took off 0 bases at V and 9 bases at J, with 15 bases between the two ends. Germline V gives CDR1 LNHDA, CDR2 SQIVND (reference sequence). The CDR3 is 15 residues long. This CDR3 is CASSIEGDPEGEQFF. The CDR3 DNA reads as TGTGCCAGTAGTATAGAGGGGGACCCCGAGGGTGAGCAGTTCTTC.